A selection of T cell receptor beta chains follows, all from one sample in a study of T-cell reconstitution after alpha-beta-depleted transplantation in children. TCRdb passed the PCR reads through MiXCR, listing each CDR3 protein once. The sample holds some 240,000 distinct CDR3 sequences, 12% seen once. This sample comprised PBMCs from the stem cell graft donor, obtained from the stem cell graft. Receptor source: a human donor who donated a stem cell graft to a child with acute lymphoblastic leukemia. Both conserved end residues are part of each CDR3. D genes are given only for firm matches. Part of the rows lack a size; the others show once, few, many or a class for expanded clones.

clone size,D gene,J gene,V gene,CDR3 DNA,CDR3 protein
-,-,TRBJ1-1,TRBV7-9,TGTGCCAGCAGCTTAAACCCGGGGGAATTTGAAGCTTTCTTT,CASSLNPGEFEAFF
many,TRBD1,TRBJ2-7,TRBV20-1,TGCAGTGCGGGGATGACAGGGGGCGGAAGGGACTACGAGCAGTACTTC,CSAGMTGGGRDYEQYF
many,TRBD2,TRBJ2-7,TRBV28,TGTGCCACCCGGGAGGGGGTAACCTACGAGCAGTACTTC,CATREGVTYEQYF
many,-,TRBJ1-6,TRBV6-5,TGTGCCAGCAGTTACGGGGCTAATTCACCCCTCCACTTT,CASSYGANSPLHF
once,-,TRBJ1-1,TRBV28,TGTGCCACCCGGGACCAAGGTTTGAACACTGAAGCTTTCTTT,CATRDQGLNTEAFF
many,TRBD2,TRBJ2-5,TRBV12-3/TRBV12-4,TGTGCCAGCAGTAGAGGGACTAGCGGAGAAGAGACCCAGTACTTC,CASSRGTSGEETQYF
many,-,TRBJ2-7,TRBV27,TGTGCCAGCAGTTTGGGCAGGGGCCGAAGCCTCACCTACGAGCAGTACTTC,CASSLGRGRSLTYEQYF
many,-,TRBJ1-2,TRBV9,TGTGCCAGCAGCGTCTCGGAAGGGGGACAAAACTATGGCTACACCTTC,CASSVSEGGQNYGYTF
-,-,TRBJ2-3,TRBV15,TGTGCCACCAGCGCGCCGGGACGATCTAGCACAGATACGCAGTATTTT,CATSAPGRSSTDTQYF
many,-,TRBJ1-6,TRBV30,TGTGCCTGGAGGTCACAGGGCGCGAATTCACCCCTCCACTTT,CAWRSQGANSPLHF
many,-,TRBJ2-7,TRBV29-1,TGCAGCGTTGATCCCGGGGACGAGCAGTACTTC,CSVDPGDEQYF
many,-,TRBJ2-3,TRBV20-1,TGCAGTGCTAGAGAGGCGGTTAGCACAGATACGCAGTATTTT,CSAREAVSTDTQYF
many,TRBD1,TRBJ2-4,TRBV3-1,TGTGCCAGCAGCCAAGAGAGGACAGGCTTTTCGATGGCCAAAAACATTCAGTACTTC,CASSQERTGFSMAKNIQYF
many,-,TRBJ1-1,TRBV3-1,TGTGCCAGCAGCCAGGAAGGTAGTGCCCTCGGAGCTTTCTTT,CASSQEGSALGAFF
-,-,TRBJ2-7,TRBV28,TGTGCCAGCAGCTTAGGCCAAGCTGGCCACGGGCAGTACTTC,CASSLGQAGHGQYF
many,-,TRBJ1-3,TRBV5-1,TGCGCCAGCAGCTTGGAGTGGCTCAGCTCTGGAAACACCATATATTTT,CASSLEWLSSGNTIYF
many,TRBD1,TRBJ1-5,TRBV20-1,TGCAGTGCAAGGGGGCAGGTAGGTCAGCCCCAGCATTTT,CSARGQVGQPQHF
many,-,TRBJ2-5,TRBV6-5,TGTGCCAGCAGACTGACAGGAGAGACCCAGTACTTC,CASRLTGETQYF
many,-,TRBJ2-3,TRBV24-1,TGTGCCACCAGTGGGGACTGGCGAAAAACGCAGTATTTT,CATSGDWRKTQYF
few,TRBD2,TRBJ2-2,TRBV25-1,TGTGCCAGCAGTGAAAGGCTAGCGGGAGGTAGCCAAGCCGGGGAGCTGTTTTTT,CASSERLAGGSQAGELFF
-,-,TRBJ2-1,TRBV5-6,TGTGCCAGCAGATCGGGGGAGGATGAGCAGTTCTTC,CASRSGEDEQFF
-,-,TRBJ2-6,TRBV20-1,TGCAGTGCTAGAAGGCAGGGCTTCGTCCTGACTTTC,CSARRQGFVLTF
-,TRBD1,TRBJ2-4,TRBV5-1,TGCGCCAGCAGCCCTGGACAGGGCTTAGCCAAAAACATGCAGTACTTC,CASSPGQGLAKNMQYF
many,-,TRBJ2-2,TRBV5-6,TGTGCCAGCAGCTTGGTAGCAGGGCGGAGAACCGGGGAGCTGTTTTTT,CASSLVAGRRTGELFF
many,TRBD1,TRBJ2-7,TRBV2,TGTGCCAGCAGTGAGTGGGACAGCTACGAGCAGTACTTC,CASSEWDSYEQYF
-,-,TRBJ1-6,TRBV30,TGTGCCTGGAGCGCCCGACAGTCCCAGATGAGAAACCTCCACTTT,CAWSARQSQMRNLHF
many,TRBD1,TRBJ1-5,TRBV27,TGTGCCAGCAGTTTATTGAGAGGGGGCGGGCAGCCCCAGCATTTT,CASSLLRGGGQPQHF
many,TRBD1,TRBJ1-2,TRBV7-2,TGTGCCAGCAGCTCGGGACAGGGGGCGTACTATGGCTACACCTTC,CASSSGQGAYYGYTF
many,TRBD1,TRBJ1-2,TRBV4-2,TGTGCCAGCAGCCACCCCGACAGGGAAGGAAACTATGGCTACACCTTC,CASSHPDREGNYGYTF
few,-,TRBJ1-5,TRBV28,TGTGCCAGCAGTGACTATACAGGGTCGGGCAATCAGCCCCAGCATTTT,CASSDYTGSGNQPQHF
medium-sized,-,TRBJ2-2,TRBV6-6,TGTGCCAGCAGCCCCGGCCGGGAGCTGTTTTTT,CASSPGRELFF
few,TRBD2,TRBJ2-5,TRBV7-2,TGTGCCAGCGAAGCGGGGGCCGCGGGGACCCAGTACTTC,CASEAGAAGTQYF
many,-,TRBJ2-3,TRBV7-2,TGTGCCAGCACTCGATCGGGCTTAGATACGCAGTATTTT,CASTRSGLDTQYF
many,-,TRBJ1-1,TRBV27,TGTGCCAGCAGTTTATTGACAGGCAACACTGAAGCTTTCTTT,CASSLLTGNTEAFF
many,-,TRBJ2-1,TRBV29-1,TGCAGCGGGGGATGGCGGGCTACCTACAATGAGCAGTTCTTC,CSGGWRATYNEQFF
-,-,TRBJ2-5,TRBV15,TGTGCCACCAGCAGAGATCCGAACCAAGAGACCCAGTACTTC,CATSRDPNQETQYF
few,-,TRBJ2-2,TRBV20-1,TGCAGTGCTAGAGACGGGACCCCCGGGGAGCTGTTTTTT,CSARDGTPGELFF
-,TRBD2,TRBJ2-3,TRBV20-1,TGCAGTGCTAGGTCGAGGGAGGGCCCAGATACGCAGTATTTT,CSARSREGPDTQYF
once,TRBD1,TRBJ1-2,TRBV5-1,TGCGCCAGCAGCTTGGCTACGGGACAGGGGGAGGCCTATGGCTACACCTTC,CASSLATGQGEAYGYTF
many,-,TRBJ2-4,TRBV11-2,TGTGCCAGCAGCCCCGACAGGTTTCTTCAGTACTTC,CASSPDRFLQYF